Listed below are T cell receptor beta chains from one sample, sequenced in a study of blood T cells in healthy people across ages. TCRdb re-called the 5' RACE reads through MiXCR, storing one row per CDR3 protein. The data contain about 800,000 distinct CDR3 sequences, less than 60% of them singletons. Sequenced: blood. These receptor sequences come from a man older than 75 in good health. CDR3s include the opening cysteine and the closing phenylalanine or tryptophan. The D gene is left open where the match is weak. Part of the rows lack a size; the others show once, few, many or a class for expanded clones.

j_gene: TRBJ2-4
v_gene: TRBV10-1
d_gene: TRBD1
abundance: .
CDR3aa: CASSDTGVGIQYF
CDR3nt: TGCGCCAGCAGTGACACAGGGGTGGGCATTCAGTACTTC

j_gene: TRBJ2-7
v_gene: TRBV20-1
d_gene: .
abundance: many
CDR3aa: CSAGRGQFEQYF
CDR3nt: TGCAGTGCTGGCAGGGGCCAGTTCGAGCAGTACTTC

j_gene: TRBJ2-5
v_gene: TRBV18
d_gene: .
abundance: many
CDR3aa: CASSPNPGPEETQYF
CDR3nt: TGTGCCAGCTCACCAAACCCAGGGCCTGAGGAGACCCAGTACTTC

j_gene: TRBJ2-1
v_gene: TRBV5-1
d_gene: TRBD2
abundance: .
CDR3aa: CASSLVLAGTNNEQFF
CDR3nt: TGCGCCAGCAGCTTGGTTCTAGCGGGAACGAACAATGAGCAGTTCTTC

j_gene: TRBJ2-1
v_gene: TRBV5-1
d_gene: TRBD2
abundance: .
CDR3aa: CASSVGRRAGVREQFF
CDR3nt: TGCGCCAGCAGTGTAGGACGGCGAGCGGGAGTCCGGGAGCAGTTCTTC

j_gene: TRBJ2-1
v_gene: TRBV5-1
d_gene: .
abundance: .
CDR3aa: CASSLTAPNEQFF
CDR3nt: TGCGCCAGCAGCTTAACAGCACCTAATGAGCAGTTCTTC

j_gene: TRBJ2-7
v_gene: TRBV5-1
d_gene: .
abundance: .
CDR3aa: CASSIGYEQYF
CDR3nt: TGCGCCAGCAGCATTGGCTACGAGCAGTACTTC

j_gene: TRBJ2-4
v_gene: TRBV30
d_gene: .
abundance: few
CDR3aa: CAWSVAGGGRGKNIQYF
CDR3nt: TGTGCCTGGAGTGTAGCAGGTGGGGGCAGAGGCAAAAACATTCAGTACTTC

j_gene: TRBJ1-2
v_gene: TRBV12-3/TRBV12-4
d_gene: .
abundance: few
CDR3aa: CASSASGSNYGYTF
CDR3nt: TGTGCCAGCAGTGCCAGCGGGAGTAACTATGGCTACACCTTC

j_gene: TRBJ2-5
v_gene: TRBV25-1
d_gene: .
abundance: .
CDR3aa: CASSESQGPQETQYF
CDR3nt: TGTGCCAGCAGTGAATCCCAGGGACCTCAAGAGACCCAGTACTTC

j_gene: TRBJ1-2
v_gene: TRBV7-8
d_gene: .
abundance: .
CDR3aa: CASSFDRSYGYTF
CDR3nt: TGTGCCAGCAGCTTCGACAGATCCTATGGCTACACCTTC

j_gene: TRBJ2-3
v_gene: TRBV15
d_gene: .
abundance: .
CDR3aa: CATSRDREDTQYF
CDR3nt: TGTGCCACCAGCAGAGATCGGGAGGATACGCAGTATTTT

j_gene: TRBJ2-6
v_gene: TRBV5-1
d_gene: .
abundance: .
CDR3aa: CASRLWGPNLSGANVLTF
CDR3nt: TGCGCCAGCAGATTGTGGGGACCTAATCTATCTGGGGCCAACGTCCTGACTTTC

j_gene: TRBJ2-3
v_gene: TRBV7-8
d_gene: .
abundance: few
CDR3aa: CASSLAIGLDRRDTQYF
CDR3nt: TGTGCCAGCAGCTTAGCAATTGGGCTGGACCGAAGGGATACGCAGTATTTT

j_gene: TRBJ2-7
v_gene: TRBV27
d_gene: TRBD1
abundance: few
CDR3aa: CASRGTGTGAQYF
CDR3nt: TGTGCCAGCAGGGGGACCGGGACAGGGGCGCAGTACTTC

j_gene: TRBJ2-5
v_gene: TRBV30
d_gene: TRBD2
abundance: .
CDR3aa: CAWTSSGLQETQYF
CDR3nt: TGTGCCTGGACCTCTAGCGGGCTCCAAGAGACCCAGTACTTC

j_gene: TRBJ1-1
v_gene: TRBV28
d_gene: TRBD1
abundance: few
CDR3aa: CASSVNRGPMGTQAFF
CDR3nt: TGTGCCAGCAGTGTAAACAGGGGACCTATGGGAACCCAAGCTTTCTTT

j_gene: TRBJ2-2
v_gene: TRBV11-3
d_gene: .
abundance: .
CDR3aa: CANSLDFSGNTGELFF
CDR3nt: TGTGCCAACAGCTTAGATTTCAGCGGGAACACCGGGGAGCTGTTTTTT

j_gene: TRBJ2-3
v_gene: TRBV10-3
d_gene: TRBD2
abundance: .
CDR3aa: CATGALAGRADTQYF
CDR3nt: TGTGCCACCGGGGCGCTAGCGGGAAGGGCAGATACGCAGTATTTT

j_gene: TRBJ2-5
v_gene: TRBV28
d_gene: .
abundance: few
CDR3aa: CASSLLAETQYF
CDR3nt: TGTGCCAGCAGTTTACTAGCTGAGACCCAGTACTTC

j_gene: TRBJ2-7
v_gene: TRBV4-2
d_gene: TRBD2
abundance: .
CDR3aa: CASSQVPPLAGVLGEQYF
CDR3nt: TGTGCCAGCAGCCAAGTCCCCCCTCTAGCGGGAGTTCTCGGCGAGCAGTACTTC

j_gene: TRBJ2-7
v_gene: TRBV30
d_gene: TRBD1
abundance: few
CDR3aa: CAWSVIGGTGRGYEQYF
CDR3nt: TGTGCCTGGAGTGTAATTGGGGGGACAGGTAGAGGTTACGAGCAGTACTTC